These 17 T cell receptor beta chains originate from one sample sequenced in a study of metastatic and nonmetastatic thyroid tumors. Each patient came to thyroid surgery without any prior treatment (of any kind). Using MiXCR, TCRdb reanalyzed the PCR reads. This sample carries about 82,000 clones, 9.5% to 15% of them seen once, and the ten largest clones take 7% to 10%. The sample consisted of tumor tissue. The receptor set was obtained from a female donor with papillary thyroid cancer or a benign thyroid nodule (not recorded which). Some clones in this sample may be carry-over from other donors' samples.

This clone was observed many times. Within the sample, other DNA sequences also encode this same CDR3. The chain has TRBV3-1 and TRBJ1-4; TRBD1 aligns across 8 bases. In germline, CDR1 is LGHDT, CDR2 YNNKEL (reference sequence). This CDR3 has 14 amino acids. The trim removed 5 bases at V and 7 bases at J, leaving 6 bases unmatched. CDR3 amino acids: CASSSSGGFEKLFF. Written as DNA, the CDR3 is TGTGCCAGCAGCTCATCAGGGGGCTTTGAAAAACTGTTTTTT.

This clone was counted ten times or more. The rearrangement links TRBV9 to TRBJ1-1; the match to TRBD1 covers 7 bases. This CDR3 is built from 15 residues. J was trimmed by 2 bases and V by 3 bases; bases with no gene match: 7. Germline lookup yields CDR1 SGDLS and CDR2 YYNGEE. The CDR3 reads CASSATGQRNTEAFF. The CDR3 nucleotides read TGTGCCAGCAGCGCGACGGGACAGAGAAACACTGAAGCTTTCTTT. The full variable domain, its missing parts supplied by reference TRBV9 and TRBJ1-1, is DSGVTQTPKHLITATGQRVTLRCSPRSGDLSVYWYQQSLDQGLQFLIQYYNGEERAKGNILERFSAQQFPDLHSELNLSSLELGDSALYFCASSATGQRNTEAFFGQGTRLTVV.

This clone showed up just a few times. The V and J genes are TRBV20-1 and TRBJ1-4, with a tentative D call TRBD1 (5 bases). The CDR3 has 14 residues. CDR1 and CDR2 (germline): DFQATT, SNEGSKA (reference sequence). V lost 3 bases and J lost 7, with 15 bases in between. CDR3 in amino acids: CSARSLGTSEKLFF. The DNA of the CDR3 is TGCAGTGCTAGGAGCTTAGGGACGAGTGAAAAACTGTTTTTT.

Worth noting for this clone: Mismatch with germline at one junction end may stem from a read error. The chain recombines TRBV7-3 with TRBJ2-1; a possible D gene is TRBD2 (6 bases). This CDR3 has 15 amino acids. CDR1 is SGHTA and CDR2 is FQGTGA in the germline V gene. The CDR3 region is CASSLGLSGANGQFF. The CDR3 coding sequence is TGTGCCAGCAGCTTGGGTCTATCGGGAGCCAATGGGCAGTTCTTC.

Concerning this clone itself: With a much larger clone just one base away, this may be a read error. J is TRBJ2-7 and V is TRBV5-1, with 11 positions matching TRBD2. The CDR3 runs 13 residues. Per the germline V gene, CDR1 is SGHRS and CDR2 is YFSETQ. In DNA form, the CDR3 reads TGCGCCGGCAGGGAACTAGCGGGAGATGAGCAGTACTTC. Translated: CAGRELAGDEQYF.

On this clone: Lacking the conserved final phenylalanine or tryptophan, this CDR3 likely reflects a read error. The rearrangement links TRBV6-1 to TRBJ1-2; no firm D call. V gave up 7 bases and J gave up 8 bases, with 14 bases separating them. The germline V gene encodes CDR1 MNHNS and CDR2 SASEGT. CDR3 length equals 12 residues. The CDR3 DNA sequence: TGTGCCAGCACGGAGGCTGTCGACGGCTACACCTTA. Its translation is CASTEAVDGYTL.

This clone appeared a few times. This sequence may be a read error, since a much larger clone differs from it by one base. The genes are TRBV7-2 and TRBJ2-7; 9 bases map to TRBD2. The J segment lost 2 bases and the V segment lost 5 bases, leaving 4 bases of the junction unmatched. The CDR3 spans 14 residues. CDR1 and CDR2 from the germline V gene are SGHTA and FQGNSA. CDR3 protein: CASSPGLAPYEQYF. The CDR3 region has the DNA TGTGCCAGCAGCCCGGGACTAGCCCCCTACGAGCAGTACTTC.

Of note for this clone: A junction boundary mismatches the germline segment, possibly from a read error. The chain carries TRBV20-1 and TRBJ2-7; D is perhaps TRBD2 (6 bases). There are 15 residues in the CDR3. Germline V CDR1 and CDR2: DFQATT, SNEGSKA (reference sequence). CDR3: CSASPGLSGAYEHYF. The DNA of the CDR3 is TGCAGTGCTAGCCCTGGACTATCGGGAGCCTACGAGCATTACTTC.

This clone has ten or more counts. The rearrangement links TRBV27 to TRBJ2-1, with 9 bases fitting TRBD2. Germline lookup yields CDR1 MNHEY and CDR2 SMNVEV (reference sequence). With 0 bases clipped from V and 3 bases from J, the junction kept 9 bases outside the gene matches. The CDR3 has 18 residues. Here the CDR3 reads CASSLSVGWTSDYNEQFF. The CDR3 DNA is TGTGCCAGCAGTTTATCGGTAGGTTGGACTAGCGACTACAATGAGCAGTTCTTC.

A remark on this clone: A read error may explain this, as a much larger clone is one base away. This rearrangement joins TRBV28 to TRBJ1-4; D uncertain. Trimming cost V 9 bases and J 3 bases, with 14 bases left between them. The CDR3 runs 14 residues. CDR1 and CDR2 (germline): MDHEN, SYDVKM. The chain's CDR3 is CARSPVEPNEKLFF. Written as DNA, the CDR3 is TGTGCCAGAAGTCCGGTTGAACCTAATGAAAAACTGTTTTTT.

This clone has at least ten counts. The J gene is TRBJ1-6, the V gene TRBV20-1; no clear D. Trimming removed 3 bases at V and 4 bases at J, with 13 bases between. This CDR3 spans 15 amino acids. Germline V gene sequence: CDR1 DFQATT, CDR2 SNEGSKA (reference sequence). For the CDR3, the DNA is TGCAGTGCTAGTCCCCTCAGAGTTTATAATTCACCCCTCCACTTT. Translated: CSASPLRVYNSPLHF.

The chain carries TRBV19 and TRBJ1-2, with TRBD1 as a possible D gene (6 bases). There are 13 residues in the CDR3. CDR1 LNHDA and CDR2 SQIVND come from the germline V gene (reference sequence). The germline V and J ends were trimmed by 3 bases and 10 bases, with 15 bases remaining between them. The CDR3 coding sequence is TGTGCCAGTAGTATCGGACAGTTTGGGGTCTACACCTTC. Protein product: CASSIGQFGVYTF.

This clone was counted many times. The sample contains more than one DNA sequence encoding this CDR3. The chain has TRBV28 and TRBJ1-2; maybe TRBD1 (5 bases). V was clipped by 6 bases and J by 1 base, with 9 bases between them. Germline values: CDR1 MDHEN, CDR2 SYDVKM. CDR3 size: 13 residues. This CDR3 reads CASRSGLNYGYTF. The CDR3 DNA sequence: TGTGCCAGCAGATCAGGGCTTAACTATGGCTACACCTTC.

This clone was observed at least ten times. The chain couples TRBV6-6 to TRBJ1-3; TRBD1 might be the D (6 bases). Germline V gene sequence: CDR1 MNHNY, CDR2 SVGAGI (reference sequence). This CDR3 is built from 15 residues. Trimming pared 0 bases from V and 3 bases from J, leaving 9 bases between. CDR3 coding DNA: TGTGCCAGCAGTTACTCCGGGACACGTGGAAACACCATATATTTT. Its protein is CASSYSGTRGNTIYF.

This clone came up many times. The V and J genes are TRBV7-9 and TRBJ1-1, with D uncertain. CDR1 SEHNR and CDR2 FQNEAQ come from the germline V gene (reference sequence). The ends were cut back, 7 bases at V and 0 bases at J, with 12 bases in the middle. This CDR3 has 14 residues. This CDR3 reads CASTPDTLNTEAFF. The CDR3 DNA reads TGTGCCAGCACCCCCGACACTTTGAACACTGAAGCTTTCTTT.

This clone was found a few times. A much larger clone lies a single base off, so this may be a read error. The same CDR3 can be traced to other DNA sequences in this sample. The CDR3 DNA is TGCGCTAGTGGCCTGAGGGGATACACTGAAGCTTTCTTT. Encoded protein: CASGLRGYTEAFF. The chain recombines TRBV12-5 with TRBJ1-1; possibly TRBD1 for D (5 bases). This CDR3 has 13 residues. The V gene's germline CDR1 is LGHNT and CDR2 FRNRAP.

This clone was detected ten times or more. Relative to the germline gene, one junction end is altered; a read error may explain this. The CDR3 DNA is TGTCTCCCCGGTCGGGGGAATGGGGACTATGGCTACACCTTC. It codes for CLPGRGNGDYGYTF. The V and J genes are TRBV20-1 and TRBJ1-2; D perhaps matches TRBD1 (5 bases). The length of the CDR3 is 14 residues. Germline V lookup: CDR1 DFQATT, CDR2 SNEGSKA (reference sequence).